Listed below are T cell receptor beta chains from one sample, sequenced in a study of blood T cells in healthy people across ages. TCRdb fed the 5' RACE reads into MiXCR, producing one record per CDR3 protein. The sample lists hundreds of thousands of distinct CDR3 sequences; about 30% were seen once. Sequenced material: blood. These receptors came from a woman older than 75 in good health. The CDR3 runs from the conserved cysteine through the conserved F or W. A D gene is named only where the DNA matches it firmly. Clone size is given for some rows only: seen once, a few or many times, or a class if the clone is expanded.

CSARAGIGVAENIQYF	TGCAGTGCTAGGGCAGGGATAGGGGTAGCCGAAAACATTCAGTACTTC	-	TRBV20-1	TRBJ2-4	-
CSARTASGGRLLNTQYF	TGCAGTGCTAGAACGGCTAGCGGGGGGCGGCTTTTGAATACGCAGTATTTT	many	TRBV20-1	TRBJ2-3	TRBD2
CSARTRGRGEKLFF	TGCAGTGCTAGAACTCGGGGTCGTGGTGAAAAACTGTTTTTT	many	TRBV20-1	TRBJ1-4	-
CASTEKPGETQYF	TGTGCCAGCACCGAAAAACCGGGGGAGACCCAGTACTTC	many	TRBV12-3/TRBV12-4	TRBJ2-5	-
CASSSEGVTYNEQFF	TGCGCCAGCAGCTCGGAGGGGGTCACCTACAATGAGCAGTTCTTC	many	TRBV5-1	TRBJ2-1	-
CASSSRQGTPGAFF	TGTGCCAGCAGCTCCCGACAGGGGACGCCCGGGGCTTTCTTT	many	TRBV5-5	TRBJ1-1	TRBD1
CASSLGQLAYEQYF	TGTGCCAGCAGCTTGGGACAGTTAGCCTACGAGCAGTACTTC	-	TRBV5-6	TRBJ2-7	-
CASGPTGGCDEAFF	TGTGCTAGTGGTCCCACGGGGGGGTGCGATGAAGCTTTCTTT	few	TRBV12-5	TRBJ1-1	-
CASSRTVSYNEQFF	TGTGCCAGCAGTCGGACGGTCTCCTACAATGAGCAGTTCTTC	many	TRBV6-5	TRBJ2-1	-
CASPPRTCWAAYEQYF	TGTGCCAGCCCCCCCCGGACGTGCTGGGCCGCCTACGAGCAGTACTTC	many	TRBV6-5	TRBJ2-7	-
CASSLASGRTEAFF	TGTGCCAGCAGCTTAGCATCAGGAAGGACTGAAGCTTTCTTT	-	TRBV7-9	TRBJ1-1	-
CSVAPLAGGRTEAFF	TGCAGCGTTGCGCCCCTGGCAGGGGGTAGGACTGAAGCTTTCTTT	once	TRBV29-1	TRBJ1-1	TRBD1
CASSPSDSSYEQYF	TGCGCCAGCAGCCCTTCGGACAGCTCCTACGAGCAGTACTTC	-	TRBV5-1	TRBJ2-7	-
CASSLFGSLTDTQYF	TGTGCCAGCAGCTTATTTGGGAGTCTCACAGATACGCAGTATTTT	many	TRBV7-2	TRBJ2-3	-
CASSLKGAGIPPNSPLHF	TGTGCCAGCAGCTTAAAGGGGGCAGGGATCCCACCGAATTCACCCCTCCACTTT	-	TRBV7-3	TRBJ1-6	TRBD1
CSARDSKGIRANEKLFF	TGCAGTGCTAGAGATTCGAAGGGGATAAGGGCTAATGAAAAACTGTTTTTT	many	TRBV20-1	TRBJ1-4	-
CASSLQGFGANVLTF	TGTGCCAGCAGTTTACAGGGATTTGGGGCCAACGTCCTGACTTTC	many	TRBV27	TRBJ2-6	-
CASSLGTPAQETQYF	TGTGCCAGCAGCTTGGGGACACCCGCCCAAGAGACCCAGTACTTC	once	TRBV5-5	TRBJ2-5	-
CSASPSRGGGETQYF	TGCAGTGCTAGTCCTAGCCGGGGAGGCGGAGAGACCCAGTACTTC	-	TRBV20-1	TRBJ2-5	-
CASSPVTGQGNREQYF	TGTGCCAGCAGCCCAGTAACGGGACAGGGCAATAGGGAGCAGTACTTC	-	TRBV6-6	TRBJ2-7	TRBD1
CSVAEGRGASNQPQHF	TGCAGCGTGGCCGAAGGGAGGGGCGCAAGCAATCAGCCCCAGCATTTT	few	TRBV29-1	TRBJ1-5	-
CASRGTAEAFF	TGTGCCAGCAGAGGGACCGCTGAAGCTTTCTTT	few	TRBV6-4	TRBJ1-1	-
CASSEAIGGSQHF	TGCGCCAGCAGTGAAGCTATCGGGGGCTCCCAGCATTTT	-	TRBV6-1	TRBJ1-5	-
CASSGPGSGGAVEQYF	TGTGCCAGCAGCGGACCCGGTAGCGGGGGGGCCGTCGAGCAGTACTTC	-	TRBV9	TRBJ2-7	TRBD2
CATLTLNTEAFF	TGTGCCACCTTAACGCTGAACACTGAAGCTTTCTTT	many	TRBV6-2/TRBV6-3	TRBJ1-1	-
CASSGTGTYNEQYF	TGTGCCAGCAGTGGAACAGGAACCTACAATGAGCAGTACTTC	-	TRBV6-1	TRBJ2-5	-
CASSLAASPGANVLTF	TGCGCCAGCAGCTTGGCAGCCTCCCCGGGGGCCAACGTCCTGACTTTC	many	TRBV5-1	TRBJ2-6	-
CASSSEGLASSEQYF	TGCGCCAGCAGCTCAGAAGGACTAGCGTCTAGCGAGCAGTACTTC	many	TRBV5-1	TRBJ2-7	TRBD2
CAISGGRGYTF	TGTGCCATCAGTGGGGGGCGAGGCTACACCTTC	many	TRBV10-3	TRBJ1-2	-
CASGPRLANPREQYF	TGTGCCAGCGGCCCCCGACTAGCGAACCCAAGGGAGCAGTACTTC	-	TRBV7-2	TRBJ2-5	TRBD2
CAVSRTSGGGTDTQYF	TGTGCCGTCAGCCGGACGAGCGGGGGAGGCACAGATACGCAGTATTTT	-	TRBV10-3	TRBJ2-3	TRBD2